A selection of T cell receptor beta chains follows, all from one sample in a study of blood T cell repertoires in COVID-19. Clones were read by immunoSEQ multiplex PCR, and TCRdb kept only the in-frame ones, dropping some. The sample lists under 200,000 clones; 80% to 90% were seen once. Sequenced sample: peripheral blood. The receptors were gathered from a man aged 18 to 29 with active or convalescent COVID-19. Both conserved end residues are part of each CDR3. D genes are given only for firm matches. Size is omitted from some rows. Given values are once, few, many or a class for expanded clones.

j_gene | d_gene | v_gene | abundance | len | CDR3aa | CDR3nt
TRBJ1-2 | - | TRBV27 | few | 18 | CASSLSGVTGLTNYGYTF | TGTGCCAGCAGTTTATCTGGGGTTACAGGATTAACTAACTATGGCTACACCTTC
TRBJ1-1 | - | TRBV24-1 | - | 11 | CATMANTEAFF | TGTGCCACCATGGCGAACACTGAAGCTTTCTTT
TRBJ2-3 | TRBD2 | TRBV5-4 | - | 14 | CASSPRGGTDTQYF | TGTGCCAGCAGCCCCCGGGGGGGCACAGATACGCAGTATTTT
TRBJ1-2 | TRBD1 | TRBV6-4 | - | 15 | CASRKQGGTSDGYTF | TGTGCCAGCAGGAAACAGGGGGGGACTTCGGATGGCTACACCTTC
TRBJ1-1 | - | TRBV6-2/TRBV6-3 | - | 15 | CASSYEGPRPTEAFF | TGTGCCAGCAGTTACGAGGGCCCAAGGCCCACTGAAGCTTTCTTT
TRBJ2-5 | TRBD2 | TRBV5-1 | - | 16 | CASSPMVAGGEETQYF | TGCGCCAGCAGCCCGATGGTAGCGGGAGGGGAAGAGACCCAGTACTTC
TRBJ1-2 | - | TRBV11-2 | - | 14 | CASSAGRGAYGYTF | TGTGCCAGCAGCGCCGGTCGGGGGGCCTATGGCTACACCTTC
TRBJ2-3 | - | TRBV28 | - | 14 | CASSLSGARDTQYF | TGTGCCAGCAGTTTATCAGGGGCGAGAGATACGCAGTATTTT
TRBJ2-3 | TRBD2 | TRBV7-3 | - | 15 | CASSSWGGSGDTQYF | TGTGCCAGCAGCTCCTGGGGCGGGAGTGGAGATACGCAGTATTTT
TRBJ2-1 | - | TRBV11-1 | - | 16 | CASSSGLGAAYNEQFF | TGTGCCAGCAGCTCTGGGCTGGGGGCGGCCTACAATGAGCAGTTCTTC
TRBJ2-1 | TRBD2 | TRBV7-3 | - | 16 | CASSLLAASGINEQFF | TGTGCCAGCAGCTTATTGGCAGCTAGCGGGATAAATGAGCAGTTCTTC
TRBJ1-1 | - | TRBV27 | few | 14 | CASSLSRAGPEAFF | TGTGCCAGCAGTTTAAGCAGGGCTGGGCCTGAAGCTTTCTTT
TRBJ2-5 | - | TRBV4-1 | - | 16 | CASSPPVAPKKETQYF | TGCGCCAGCAGCCCCCCGGTAGCGCCGAAGAAAGAGACCCAGTACTTC
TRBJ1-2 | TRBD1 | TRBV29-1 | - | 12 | CSVGDRAYGYTF | TGCAGCGTTGGGGACAGGGCCTATGGCTACACCTTC
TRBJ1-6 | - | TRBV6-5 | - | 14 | CATGRSSYNSPLHF | TGTGCCACGGGGAGGAGCTCCTATAATTCACCCCTCCACTTT
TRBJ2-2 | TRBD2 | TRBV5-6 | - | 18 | CASSPGPGLAGVTGELFF | TGTGCCAGCAGCCCCGGCCCAGGGCTAGCGGGGGTCACCGGGGAGCTGTTTTTT
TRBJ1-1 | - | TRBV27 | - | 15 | CASSTQGRGDTEAFF | TGTGCCAGCAGTACCCAGGGGAGGGGGGACACTGAAGCTTTCTTT